Here is one T cell receptor (beta chain) with its context. Its antigen is unknown. This sample is drawn from a study of T cell responses to AZD1222 COVID-19 vaccine. Findings and limits, study-wide: Spike-specific TCR breadth and depth went up after people got two AZD1222 doses.

The V and J ends lost 0 bases and 0 bases respectively, with 18 bases between them. CDR3 size: 18 residues. The germline gives CDR1 LNHNV, CDR2 YYDKDF (reference sequence). Sequencing was performed with immunoSEQ multiplex PCR; in TCRdb, only in-frame clones are kept and a portion is missing. The profile shows roughly 100,000 clones, over 80% of them singletons. The receptor was derived from an adult in good health. J is TRBJ2-7 and V is TRBV15; D gene ambiguous. Sequenced material: peripheral blood, taken on day 0 of AZD1222 vaccination. Here the CDR3 reads CATSRDNPPSPSSYEQYF. The CDR3 DNA follows: TGTGCCACCAGCAGAGACAATCCCCCGTCGCCGAGCTCCTACGAGCAGTACTTC.